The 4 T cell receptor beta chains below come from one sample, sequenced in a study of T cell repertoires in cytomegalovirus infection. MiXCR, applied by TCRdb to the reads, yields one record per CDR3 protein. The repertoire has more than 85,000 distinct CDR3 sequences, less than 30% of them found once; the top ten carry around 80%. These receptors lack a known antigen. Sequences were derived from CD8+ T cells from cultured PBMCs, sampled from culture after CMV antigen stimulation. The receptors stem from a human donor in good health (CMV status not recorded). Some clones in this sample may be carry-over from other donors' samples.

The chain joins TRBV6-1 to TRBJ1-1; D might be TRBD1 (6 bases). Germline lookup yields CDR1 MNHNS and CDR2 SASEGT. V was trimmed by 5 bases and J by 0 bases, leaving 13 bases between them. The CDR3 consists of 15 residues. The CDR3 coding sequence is TGTGCCAGCAGTTCAGGGGCCTCGGTGAACACTGAAGCTTTCTTT. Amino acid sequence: CASSSGASVNTEAFF.

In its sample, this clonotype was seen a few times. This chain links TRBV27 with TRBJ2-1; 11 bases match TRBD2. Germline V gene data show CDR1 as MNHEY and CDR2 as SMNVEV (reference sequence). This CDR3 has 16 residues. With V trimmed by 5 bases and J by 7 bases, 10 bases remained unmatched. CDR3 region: CASSLHGTSGPNEQFF. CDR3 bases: TGTGCCAGCAGTCTCCACGGGACTAGCGGACCGAATGAGCAGTTCTTC.

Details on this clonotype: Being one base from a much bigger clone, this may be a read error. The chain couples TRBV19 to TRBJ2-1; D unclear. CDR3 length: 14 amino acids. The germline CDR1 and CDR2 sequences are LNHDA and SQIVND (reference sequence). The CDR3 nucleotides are TGTGCCAGTAGTATCTTAGGGTCCTACAATGATCAGTTCTTC. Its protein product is CASSILGSYNDQFF.

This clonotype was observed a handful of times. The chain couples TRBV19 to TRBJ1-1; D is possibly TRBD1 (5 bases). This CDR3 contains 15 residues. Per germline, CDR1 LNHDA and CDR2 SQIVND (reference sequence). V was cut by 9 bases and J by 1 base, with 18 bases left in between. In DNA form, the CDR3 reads TGTGCCAGCGGTCGGGGGTCTACTAGGAACACTGAAGCTTTCTTT. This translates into CASGRGSTRNTEAFF.